Below, 27 T cell receptor beta chains from the same sample are listed, as sequenced in a study of Ad26.COV2.S vaccination and SARS-CoV-2 variants. Treatment given: 15 to 20 received Ad26.COV2.S at low or high dose, single or two shots; a few received placebo; per-sample allocation not given. Day 63 after the first injection of vaccine or placebo was the sampling time. The repertoire was sequenced with immunoSEQ multiplex PCR; TCRdb's copy has only in-frame clones and lacks some. The sample lists hundreds of thousands of clones, about nine tenths seen once, with more than 9% in the top ten. This sample comprised peripheral blood, obtained in a trial of Ad26.COV2.S vaccine versus placebo. These receptors were collected from a person aged 18-65 years who received the Ad26.COV2.S COVID-19 vaccine or a placebo.

V and J are TRBV24-1 and TRBJ2-3, with TRBD1 identical over 7 bases. This CDR3 spans 14 amino acids. In germline, CDR1 is KGHDR, CDR2 SFDVKD. V lost 7 bases to trimming and J lost 8 bases; unmatched junction nucleotides: 11. The CDR3 DNA follows: TGTGCCACCAGCCGGGACAGTGGTTCCGGTACGCAGTATTTT. It encodes CATSRDSGSGTQYF.

The chain carries TRBV5-4 and TRBJ2-7; 7 nucleotides align to TRBD1. The junction had 6 bases not matched to a gene; V was cut back by 3 bases and J by 0 bases. The CDR3 consists of 15 residues. CDR1 SGHNT and CDR2 YYREEE come from the germline V gene (reference sequence). The CDR3 DNA sequence: TGTGCCAGCAGCTCACAGGGGACCCTCTCCTACGAGCAGTACTTC. Translated, it gives CASSSQGTLSYEQYF.

Only one count was recorded for this clone. The chain links TRBV6-2 or TRBV6-3 to TRBJ2-1, with 9 bases aligning to TRBD1. CDR1 is MNHEY, CDR2 SVGEGT, per germline. Losses at the gene ends were 2 bases for V and 6 bases for J; bases not matched to a gene: 8. The CDR3 is 16 residues long. CDR3 DNA: TGTGCCAGCAGTTACACCGGGACAGGGAGACTCAATGAGCAGTTCTTC. Encoded protein: CASSYTGTGRLNEQFF.

In its sample, this clone was seen once. This rearrangement joins TRBV4-1 to TRBJ1-1, with D uncertain. Trimming removed 3 bases from V and 10 bases from J, with 9 bases in between. There are 11 residues in the CDR3. CDR1 is MGHRA, CDR2 YSYEKL, per germline. The CDR3 region has the DNA TGCGCCAGCAGCCAGAATTCGGCAGCTTTCTTT. This encodes CASSQNSAAFF.

The chain joins TRBV5-1 to TRBJ2-5; tentatively, D is TRBD2 (7 bases). V shed 2 bases and J shed 4 bases, with 12 bases lying between them. Germline V gives CDR1 SGHRS, CDR2 YFSETQ. The CDR3 totals 14 residues. The CDR3 is CASSLGGGPETQYF. As DNA, the CDR3 is TGCGCCAGCAGCTTAGGGGGAGGGCCAGAGACCCAGTACTTC.

This clone was detected only once. V gene TRBV9 combines with J gene TRBJ2-7; D perhaps matches TRBD2 (5 bases). This CDR3 spans 15 amino acids. Germline V CDR1 and CDR2: SGDLS, YYNGEE. Trimming took 0 bases from V and 0 from J, leaving 10 bases between them. CDR3 region: CASSVGRGSSYEQYF. The CDR3 DNA follows: TGTGCCAGCAGCGTAGGTAGAGGGAGCTCCTACGAGCAGTACTTC.

This sequence joins TRBV6-5 and TRBJ2-2, with D perhaps matching TRBD2 (5 bases). Germline CDR1 MNHEY, CDR2 SVGAGI. CDR3 length: 15 amino acids. V was shortened by 7 bases and J by 5 bases, with 17 bases between the two germline ends. CDR3 amino acids: CASTPLRDGTGELFF. CDR3 nucleotides: TGTGCCAGCACCCCGTTGAGGGATGGGACCGGGGAGCTGTTTTTT.

The chain links TRBV18 to TRBJ2-3, with 11 bases that match TRBD1. The V segment lost 6 bases and the J segment 4 bases; nucleotides outside the gene matches: 9. In germline, CDR1 is KGHSH, CDR2 LQKENI. The CDR3 has 16 residues. The CDR3 DNA reads as TGTGCCAGCTCGCGCATGGACAGGGGGCTCGCAGATACGCAGTATTTT. It yields the protein CASSRMDRGLADTQYF.

The chain recombines TRBV4-3 with TRBJ1-1; D is unresolved. Germline loops: CDR1 LGHNA, CDR2 YSLEER. The CDR3 is made up of 15 amino acids. V gave up 0 bases and J gave up 8 bases, with 16 bases separating them. CDR3 sequence reads: CASSQDPRVAGEAFF. CDR3 in DNA: TGCGCCAGCAGCCAAGATCCAAGGGTCGCAGGAGAAGCTTTCTTT.

This chain connects TRBV29-1 to TRBJ1-2; the D is unclear. Germline V CDR1 and CDR2: SQVTM, ANQGSEA. With 2 bases removed from V and 0 bases from J, the gap between germline ends came to 13 bases. The CDR3 is made up of 15 amino acids. CDR3 bases: TGCAGCGTTGAAATGGGAGCGTTAGCTAACTATGGCTACACCTTC. Encoded protein: CSVEMGALANYGYTF.

This rearrangement joins TRBV5-1 to TRBJ2-7; either TRBD1 or TRBD2 may supply D (5 bases each). CDR1 SGHRS and CDR2 YFSETQ come from the germline V gene. The CDR3 sequence is 13 residues long. Between the trimmed V and J ends, which lost 3 bases and 5 bases, there was a span of 12 bases. In DNA, the CDR3 is TGCGCCAGCAGCTCCCAGGGAGCAAACGAGCAGTACTTC. This codes for CASSSQGANEQYF. The full variable domain, with the rest looked up from reference TRBV5-1 and TRBJ2-7, is KAGVTQTPRYLIKTRGQQVTLSCSPISGHRSVSWYQQTPGQGLQFLFEYFSETQRNKGNFPGRFSGRQFSNSRSEMNVSTLELGDSALYLCASSSQGANEQYFGPGTRLTVT.

This chain connects TRBV7-8 to TRBJ2-7; D unclear. V was pared by 2 bases and J by 5 bases, with 4 bases between. Germline CDR1 and CDR2: SGHVS and FQNEAQ. This CDR3 contains 11 residues. The CDR3 nucleotides read TGTGCCAGCAGCTTACGGAACGAGCAGTACTTC. Residues: CASSLRNEQYF.

The chain joins TRBV7-2 to TRBJ1-1, with TRBD1 as a possible D gene (6 bases). The CDR3 covers 15 residues. Looked up from germline, CDR1 is SGHTA and CDR2 is FQGNSA. Deletions cut 5 bases from V and 1 base from J, with 14 bases between. The CDR3 reads CASSDQTGWNTEAFF. In DNA, the CDR3 is TGTGCCAGCAGCGATCAGACAGGATGGAACACTGAAGCTTTCTTT. The complete variable domain, with remaining parts taken from reference TRBV7-2 and TRBJ1-1, reads GAGVSQSPSNKVTEKGKDVELRCDPISGHTALYWYRQSLGQGLEFLIYFQGNSAPDKSGLPSDRFSAERTGGSVSTLTIQRTQQEDSAVYLCASSDQTGWNTEAFFGQGTRLTVV.

This sequence joins TRBV7-8 and TRBJ2-7, with TRBD1 as a possible D gene (6 bases). V was clipped by 7 bases and J by 2 bases, with 18 bases between them. From germline, CDR1 is SGHVS and CDR2 FQNEAQ. This CDR3 comprises 15 residues. CDR3 coding DNA: TGTGCCAGCAACCCCAGGGGAACAAAACCCTACGAGCAGTACTTC. Translating it yields CASNPRGTKPYEQYF.

The J gene is TRBJ1-1, the V gene TRBV18, with D unresolved. V dropped 1 base and J dropped 5 bases, with 11 bases sitting between them. This CDR3 is built from 14 residues. Germline CDR1 KGHSH, CDR2 LQKENI. The CDR3 is CASSPQAQLTEAFF. The CDR3 nucleotides are TGTGCCAGCTCACCACAAGCTCAACTGACTGAAGCTTTCTTT.

J is TRBJ2-7 and V is TRBV5-6, with D tentatively TRBD1 or TRBD2 (5 bases each). The CDR3 sequence is 12 residues long. V was shortened by 3 bases and J by 2 bases, with 6 bases between the two germline ends. CDR1 is SGHDT and CDR2 is YYEEEE in the germline V gene. The CDR3 sequence: CASSWGTYEQYF. The CDR3 DNA follows: TGTGCCAGCAGCTGGGGGACCTACGAGCAGTACTTC.

This clone appeared a single time. The chain employs TRBV11-2 and TRBJ2-6, with D perhaps TRBD2 (7 bases). Germline CDR1 is SGHAT and CDR2 is FQNNGV. Trimming pared 2 bases from V and 0 bases from J, leaving 11 bases between. This CDR3 region has 17 residues. This CDR3 is CASSLRGGGSGANVLTF. CDR3 sequence (DNA): TGTGCCAGCAGCTTAAGGGGAGGGGGCTCTGGGGCCAACGTCCTGACTTTC.

The chain uses TRBV6-1 and TRBJ1-2; a possible D gene is TRBD1 (5 bases). The CDR3 contains 16 residues. V was cut by 4 bases and J by 0 bases, with 15 bases left in between. Germline CDR1 and CDR2: MNHNS and SASEGT. CDR3 sequence reads: CASSGGSLPSNYGYTF. DNA of the CDR3: TGTGCCAGCAGTGGGGGCAGCCTACCATCTAACTATGGCTACACCTTC.

V gene TRBV19 combines with J gene TRBJ1-5, with 8 bases lining up with TRBD1. V trimming: 6 bases; J trimming: 2 bases; junction bases outside the gene matches: 9. The CDR3 is made up of 16 amino acids. Germline V gene sequence: CDR1 LNHDA, CDR2 SQIVND (reference sequence). CDR3 region: CASRTQGARGNQPQHF. For the CDR3, the DNA is TGTGCCAGTAGGACCCAGGGGGCGCGGGGCAATCAGCCCCAGCATTTT.

This chain links TRBV11-2 with TRBJ2-1, with 10 bases that match TRBD2. With 5 bases clipped from V and 1 base from J, the junction kept 5 bases outside the gene matches. This CDR3 spans 16 amino acids. CDR1 SGHAT and CDR2 FQNNGV come from the germline V gene. The CDR3 sequence is CASSPVAGGSYNEQFF. DNA of the CDR3: TGTGCCAGCAGCCCCGTAGCGGGAGGATCCTACAATGAGCAGTTCTTC. The full variable domain, completed using reference TRBV11-2 and TRBJ2-1, is EAGVAQSPRYKIIEKRQSVAFWCNPISGHATLYWYQQILGQGPKLLIQFQNNGVVDDSQLPKDRFSAERLKGVDSTLKIQPAKLEDSAVYLCASSPVAGGSYNEQFFGPGTRLTVL.

The rearrangement joins TRBV9 to TRBJ1-1; D is unclear. Trimming removed 0 bases at V and 4 bases at J, with 10 bases between. This CDR3 region has 14 residues. Germline CDR1 SGDLS, CDR2 YYNGEE. CDR3 nucleotide sequence: TGTGCCAGCAGCGTAGAAGGGAGTGGCACTGAAGCTTTCTTT. Amino acid sequence: CASSVEGSGTEAFF.

V is TRBV15 and J is TRBJ2-3; D uncertain. Germline V CDR1 and CDR2: LNHNV, YYDKDF (reference sequence). V lost 0 bases to trimming and J lost 2 bases, with 3 bases between them. This CDR3 contains 13 residues. The CDR3 DNA sequence: TGTGCCACCAGCAGAGACTTCACAGATACGCAGTATTTT. Amino acid sequence: CATSRDFTDTQYF.

The chain joins TRBV12-3 or TRBV12-4 to TRBJ1-1, with no clear D. The CDR3 length is 13 residues. V was pared by 8 bases and J by 0 bases, with 10 bases between. The CDR3 region has the DNA TGTGCCAGCTGGCCGGCCCTGAACACTGAAGCTTTCTTT. It is translated as CASWPALNTEAFF.

CDR3 loop: CASSNPSEGGHEQFF. The DNA for the CDR3 is TGTGCCAGCAGTAACCCATCGGAGGGAGGGCATGAGCAGTTCTTC. V gene TRBV6-2 or TRBV6-3 combines with J gene TRBJ2-1; 7 bases align to TRBD2. CDR1 is MNHEY and CDR2 is SVGEGT in the germline V gene. The CDR3 covers 15 residues. J was trimmed by 8 bases and V by 5 bases; bases with no gene match: 12.

The J gene is TRBJ1-5, the V gene TRBV30; 7 positions agree with TRBD1. CDR1 and CDR2 from the germline V gene are GTSNPN and SVGIG (reference sequence). Trimming at V came to 5 bases and at J to 5 bases, leaving 15 bases not matched to a gene. The CDR3 sequence is 16 residues long. CDR3 protein: CAWGTEGASLYQPQHF. The CDR3 DNA is TGTGCCTGGGGGACTGAGGGGGCCTCTCTGTATCAGCCCCAGCATTTT.

The rearrangement joins TRBV29-1 to TRBJ2-3; unclear D gene. This CDR3 region has 14 residues. The germline gives CDR1 SQVTM, CDR2 ANQGSEA. Trimming shortened V by 6 bases and J by 0 bases, and 13 bases separated the two germline ends. CDR3 in DNA: TGCAGCGTCTTAGGATTCACTAGCACAGATACGCAGTATTTT. Residues: CSVLGFTSTDTQYF.

V is TRBV7-2 and J is TRBJ2-3; 7 bases match TRBD2. Germline-derived CDR1 and CDR2 are SGHTA and FQGNSA. J lost 4 bases, V lost 5 bases, and 12 bases had no gene match. The CDR3 consists of 16 residues. The CDR3 DNA sequence: TGTGCCAGCAGCAGCCAAGTGGGAGGGCCGCCAGATACGCAGTATTTT. Its translation: CASSSQVGGPPDTQYF.